This T cell receptor (beta chain) was captured in a study of T cells in Graves' hyperthyroidism and ophthalmopathy. Germline V gene data show CDR1 as SGHRS and CDR2 as YFSETQ. Trimming at V came to 3 bases and at J to 1 base, leaving 7 bases not matched to a gene. CDR3 length: 16 residues. This clonotype was counted many times. Its target is unknown. General study results and limits: Ophthalmopathy cases were set apart from stable hyperthyroidism by a 13 V-J model.

The CDR3 regions of TCR beta were amplified from RNA transcripts. TCR CDR3 regions were first amplified by RT-PCR with HTBI primers. TCRdb independently ran MiXCR on the multiplex PCR reads; one entry per CDR3 protein. The repertoire has 300,000 to 350,000 distinct CDR3 sequences, 15% to 20% of them found once; the top ten carry 15% to 18%. This receptor was taken from a woman between 35 and 50 years old with Graves' ophthalmopathy. The chain links TRBV5-1 to TRBJ2-7; 10 nucleotides line up with TRBD2. The sequencing sample was made of blood. The CDR3 spells CASSSIPSGSSYEQYF. CDR3 in DNA: TGCGCCAGCAGCTCGATACCTAGCGGGAGTTCCTACGAGCAGTACTTC.